The T cell receptor (beta chain) under discussion was sequenced for a study of shared clonotypes between healthy human individuals (dated by TCRdb to about 2020). Turning to the overall study: The cohort comprised a couple of women and a few men aged 18 to 49 years. For each donor, CD4 naive and CD4 memory were each given three plates, CD8 naive was given two plates, and CD8 memory was given one plate. Blood TCR repertoires of several healthy adults were deeply sequenced to estimate repertoire size and the extent of clonotype sharing between individuals. To increase sequencing depth and limit assay-specific biases, TCR repertoire library preparation and sequencing were carried out by different laboratories using diverse techniques. Each donor's leukapheresis produced roughly between roughly 0.94 and 9.5 billion PBMCs.

On this clone: Its antigen remains unidentified. No base quality information exists; no much larger clone differs at one position.

Healthy HIV-negative adults with no recently reported acute infections or vaccinations were included as donors. Every donor was a Caucasian adult residing in Nashville, Tennessee, USA. CD4+ T cells were enriched through magnetic negative selection, after which naive cells were positively selected on CD45RA and the remaining negative fraction served as the memory subset. After blood collection by leukapheresis, PBMCs were isolated using Ficoll-Histopaque density gradient centrifugation and then cryopreserved in the vapor phase of liquid nitrogen. Analytical flow cytometry was used to check the purity and quantity of each magnetically sorted T cell population. Genomic DNA was isolated from each sorted fraction and quantified by UV absorbance on a Nanodrop 2000c. In the germline V gene (reference sequence), CDR1 corresponds to SEHNR and CDR2 to FQNEAQ. The cysteine opens and the phenylalanine closes a CDR3 of 16 amino acids. Only the CDR3 DNA stays, 48 bases, in frame from base 1. V and J are trimmed by 1 base and 7 bases, and the gene matches miss 6 bases of the junction.

Overall results and qualifications from the work: Naive subsets generally had larger estimated clonotype richness than memory subsets. Because the study included only a small number of donors, the genetic and exposure-history diversity represented was limited. Even with the large sequencing depth, rarefaction of the sorted-subset datasets indicated that sequencing was incomplete. Compared with non-shared clonotypes, clonotypes shared by all four sorted-subset donors had higher generation probabilities. Across four donors, approximately 5% of naive CD4, roughly 3.5% of naive CD8, 2.3% of memory CD4, and 0.4% to 0.45% of memory CD8 clonotypes were shared. Sampling was restricted to blood, and TCR repertoires in tissue are likely to differ from TCR repertoires in blood. Based on pairwise subsampling, the degree of clonotype sharing among donors was expected to be affected by sequencing depth.

Using the deep immunoSEQ assay, TCR CDR3 regions were amplified from genomic DNA by multiplex PCR. Extracted genomic DNA from each cell subset was spread evenly across all wells of several immunoSEQ 96-well plates, with each plate serving as a replicate. For sorted subsets, each replicate PCR was loaded with 150 to 250 ng genomic DNA, equivalent to 25,000 to 35,000 T cell genomes. Purified libraries were quantified with a Qubit 3.0 fluorometer, sized on a Bioanalyzer 2100, and re-quantified with the KAPA Library Quantification kit. A separate single-read 150-cycle Illumina NextSeq 550 flow cell was used to sequence each immunoSEQ 96-well plate. On the study's bioinformatics: Because the immunoSEQ output included only junctional sequences and no quality scores, the filtering could not be the same as the filtering used for full-length reads. To assign V/J genes and CDR3, sequences were annotated against IMGT germline references using PyIR, a Python wrapper for IgBLAST v1.9. Reads were filtered out if the reads had weak V/J assignments (E-value above 1e-6), no CDR3, stop codons, out-of-frame junctions, or ambiguous translated residues. V3J clonotypes were defined as sequences sharing an identical inferred V gene, J gene, and CDR3 amino acid sequence. The percentage overlap between two repertoires was calculated by dividing the number of shared unique clonotypes by the size of the smaller repertoire. Repertoire richness was assessed with RTK rarefaction, the Chao1 estimator, and Recon v2.1 estimates of unobserved clonotypes. For all TCRbeta clonotypes obtained by the gDNA method from four donors, generation probabilities were computed with OLGA. Entries here come from immuneACCESS through TCRdb and include only in-frame sequences with V and J called. Some clones fail to appear in such tables; in the studies checked, an unresolved V gene covers under half of the shortfall, and the cause of the remainder is unknown. V, J and clone size were drawn from that table, and D and trimming were deduced from the DNA. The sample table shows more than 2,000,000 clones, and more than 80% are seen once. In total, the top ten clones hold about 0.39% of the sample.

Specimen: naive CD4+ T cells from PBMCs. The meaning of the sample's cell subset or site label: CD45RA+ positively selected. The receptor's source is a man younger than 35 in good health. Some clones in this sample may be carry-over from other donors' samples. The receptor chain draws on TRBV7-9 and TRBJ2-1; the junction holds 11 bases that match TRBD2. The DNA reads as follows: TGTGCCAGCAGCTTAGGGCCTAGCGGGAGGTTAAATGAGCAGTTCTTC. Its protein reads: CASSLGPSGRLNEQFF.